This T cell receptor (beta chain) was found in a study of T cells expressing NK-cell markers. The wider study: HCMV seropositivity characterized seven of the eight sequenced donors, and seronegativity one. Study-wide results and caveats: There were a few donors in whom these clonotypes also led the CD3+CD56-NKG2C+ fraction. Each of six donors carried dominant NKG2C+ clonotypes accounting for about 1.0-7.0% of CD8+ T cells.

Concerning this clonotype itself: Its antigen is not identified.

The CDR3 runs 14 residues. CDR1 and CDR2 (germline): SGHTA, FQGNSA. UMIs accompanied the 5'RACE template switching by which TCR beta cDNA was made. TCRdb derives one entry per CDR3 protein from the 5' RACE reads, leaving out DNA. The sample data list a few hundred thousand distinct CDR3 sequences. This receptor was obtained from a man aged 18-70 years in good health. V and J are TRBV7-2 and TRBJ2-7; TCRdb's D call, TRBD2, is unchecked because there is no DNA. The sequencing input was blood T cells: a sorted CD56 or NKG2C T cell subset, CD4+ or CD8+ T cells, or bulk PBMC T cells (not recorded which). The CDR3: CASSLRAQRDEQYF.